These 23 T cell receptor beta chains originate from one sample sequenced in a study of beta chain features in type 1 diabetes. Study conclusions and caveats: When Type 1 diabetes patients were examined, their TCRB CDR3s proved moderately but significantly shorter in all four CD4+ subsets.

No antigen has been assigned to these receptors. The sequenced template was cDNA made from the entire isolated RNA. TCRdb keeps only in-frame clones here, not all; method: immunoSEQ multiplex PCR. Altogether 350,000 to 400,000 clones are present, around an eighth being singletons, with the ten largest covering 0.008% to 0.011%. The sequenced sample was naive CD4+ T cells from blood. These receptors came from a woman under 30 with type 1 diabetes.

This chain uses TRBV19 with TRBJ2-1; 14 bases match TRBD2. V gave up 4 bases and J gave up 6 bases; unmatched junction bases: 2. From germline, CDR1 is LNHDA and CDR2 SQIVND (reference sequence). The CDR3 length is 15 residues. CDR3 loop: CASSTGLAGVNEQFF. The CDR3 bases are TGTGCCAGTAGTACGGGACTAGCGGGAGTCAATGAGCAGTTCTTC.

This clone appeared a few times. The CDR3 nucleotides read TGTGCCAGCAGCCCTCGAATTGATCTATCCTACAATGAGCAGTTCTTC. Translating it yields CASSPRIDLSYNEQFF. This sequence joins TRBV7-3 and TRBJ2-1; D uncertain. The V gene lost 5 bases and the J gene lost 1 base, with 15 bases spanning the gap. This CDR3 is built from 16 residues. Germline V CDR1 and CDR2: SGHTA, FQGTGA. The variable domain in full, completed from reference TRBV7-3 and TRBJ2-1, reads GAGVSQTPSNKVTEKGKYVELRCDPISGHTALYWYRQSLGQGPEFLIYFQGTGAADDSGLPNDRFFAVRPEGSVSTLKIQRTERGDSAVYLCASSPRIDLSYNEQFFGPGTRLTVL.

This clone has just a few counts. No conserved phenylalanine or tryptophan ends this CDR3, so it is likely a read error. No DNA is shown, since the ends of the CDR3 on it are uncertain; the CDR3 is the one TCRdb lists. The chain joins TRBV7-9 to TRBJ1-1. Germline assignment: CDR1 SEHNR and CDR2 FQNEAQ (reference sequence). The CDR3 spans 11 amino acids, including both terminal residues. Here the CDR3 reads CASSLVQPTLV.

This clone was observed a few times. One end of the junction does not line up with germline, which may come from a read error. This chain connects TRBV14 to TRBJ1-1, with D possibly matching TRBD1 (5 bases). Germline V gene sequence: CDR1 SGHDN, CDR2 FVKESK. The CDR3 loop spans 12 amino acids. DNA for the CDR3: TGTGCCAGCAGCCAAGATGGCAGGGCCCAGCTCTTT. Translation: CASSQDGRAQLF.

To note about this clone: At the DNA level, this CDR3 is encoded by other sequences in the same sample as well. The J gene is TRBJ2-7, the V gene TRBV9; 8 bases line up with TRBD2. The germline V gene has CDR1 SGDLS and CDR2 YYNGEE. V was pared by 2 bases and J by 1 base, with 2 bases of the junction left unmatched. CDR3 size: 14 residues. In nucleotides, the CDR3 is TGTGCCAGCAGCGTGGCTAGCGGGTCCTACGAGCAGTACTTC. Translation: CASSVASGSYEQYF.

J is TRBJ2-1 and V is TRBV5-1; 9 positions agree with TRBD2. Germline CDR1 SGHRS, CDR2 YFSETQ. The J segment lost 5 bases and the V segment lost 2 bases, leaving 8 bases of the junction unmatched. The CDR3 is 16 amino acids. CDR3 protein: CASSFLAGMINNEQFF. The CDR3 nucleotides read TGCGCCAGCAGCTTCCTAGCGGGGATGATTAACAATGAGCAGTTCTTC. Full variable domain (outside the CDR3, taken from reference TRBV5-1 and TRBJ2-1): KAGVTQTPRYLIKTRGQQVTLSCSPISGHRSVSWYQQTPGQGLQFLFEYFSETQRNKGNFPGRFSGRQFSNSRSEMNVSTLELGDSALYLCASSFLAGMINNEQFFGPGTRLTVL.

The chain is built from TRBV28 and TRBJ2-5; 14 positions match TRBD2. This CDR3 is built from 17 residues. V shed 4 bases and J 5 bases; nucleotides not matched to a gene: 9. Germline V gene lookup returns CDR1 MDHEN and CDR2 SYDVKM. CDR3 DNA: TGTGCCAGCAGTTGGGGACTAGCGGGAGAAGCCGAGGAGACCCAGTACTTC. Protein: CASSWGLAGEAEETQYF.

V usage is TRBV4-2 and J usage is TRBJ2-3; 7 bases match TRBD2. J lost 2 bases, V lost 0 bases, and 5 bases had no gene match. Per germline, CDR1 LGHNA and CDR2 YNFKEQ. This CDR3 spans 16 amino acids. The DNA of the CDR3 is TGTGCCAGCAGCCAAGATATAGCGGGTTTCACAGATACGCAGTATTTT. Its protein is CASSQDIAGFTDTQYF.

This clone was seen more than once but under ten times. V usage is TRBV5-1 and J usage is TRBJ1-1, with 7 bases aligning to TRBD1. This CDR3 comprises 16 residues. Germline CDR1 is SGHRS and CDR2 is YFSETQ. J was trimmed by 5 bases and V by 4 bases; bases with no gene match: 14. The CDR3 loop is CASSRRTGPGGTEAFF. The CDR3 region has the DNA TGCGCCAGCAGCCGCCGGACAGGCCCTGGGGGGACTGAAGCTTTCTTT.

V and J are TRBV5-1 and TRBJ1-1; a weak D match, TRBD1 (5 bases). Germline CDR1 SGHRS, CDR2 YFSETQ. Trimming cost V 7 bases and J 6 bases, with 16 bases left between them. The length of the CDR3 is 13 residues. The chain's CDR3 is CASGGLPGPEAFF. The CDR3 DNA sequence: TGCGCCAGCGGGGGACTGCCGGGGCCTGAAGCTTTCTTT.

This clone occurred a few times. V and J are TRBV10-3 and TRBJ2-5; weak D call: TRBD2 (6 bases). The V gene lost 6 bases and the J gene lost 5 bases, with 13 bases spanning the gap. The CDR3 is 13 amino acids. CDR1 is ENHRY, CDR2 SYGVKD, per germline. This CDR3 reads CAISGGMFETQYF. The CDR3 nucleotides read TGTGCCATCAGCGGCGGGATGTTTGAGACCCAGTACTTC.

The chain employs TRBV15 and TRBJ1-5; 7 nucleotides match TRBD1. This CDR3 is built from 17 residues. The V gene end was trimmed by 0 bases and the J gene end by 0 bases; junction bases not matched to a gene: 5. CDR1 LNHNV and CDR2 YYDKDF come from the germline V gene (reference sequence). The CDR3 reads CATSRDRDSISNQPQHF. The DNA for the CDR3 is TGTGCCACCAGCAGAGACCGGGACAGCATTAGCAATCAGCCCCAGCATTTT.

This clone occurred a few times. The chain uses TRBV29-1 and TRBJ2-2; D unclear. From germline, CDR1 is SQVTM and CDR2 ANQGSEA. V was trimmed by 6 bases and J by 0 bases, leaving 17 bases between them. The CDR3 is 16 residues long. This chain's CDR3 is CSVRTRVKANTGELFF. CDR3 sequence (DNA): TGCAGCGTCCGCACCCGGGTCAAGGCGAACACCGGGGAGCTGTTTTTT.

A few counts support this clone. The chain is built from TRBV28 and TRBJ2-2, with D possibly matching TRBD2 (6 bases). CDR3 length: 15 amino acids. The germline V gene encodes CDR1 MDHEN and CDR2 SYDVKM. V lost 3 bases and J 4 bases, leaving 12 bases between the germline ends. The CDR3 DNA reads as TGTGCCAGCAGTTTGGAGGGAGCGGGCACCGGGGAGCTGTTTTTT. This codes for CASSLEGAGTGELFF.

The V and J genes are TRBV10-3 and TRBJ1-2, with TRBD1 as a possible D gene (6 bases). The germline CDR1 and CDR2 sequences are ENHRY and SYGVKD. Trimming removed 11 bases at V and 8 bases at J, with 24 bases between. The CDR3 loop spans 14 amino acids. The CDR3 nucleotides read TGTGCCTATCATCCCTCCGACAGGAGGTCCGGCTACACCTTC. It codes for CAYHPSDRRSGYTF.

This clone has a handful of counts. The chain links TRBV2 to TRBJ2-1, with TRBD2 as a possible D gene (6 bases). V lost 9 bases and J 1 base, leaving 16 bases between the germline ends. Germline assignment: CDR1 SNHLY and CDR2 FYNNEI. The CDR3 runs to 15 residues. The CDR3 nucleotides read TGTGCCAGTTACCGGGACTCCGGGTCCTACAATGAGCAGTTCTTC. Protein product: CASYRDSGSYNEQFF.

This clone was recorded a few times. In nucleotides, the CDR3 is TGTGCCAGCAGTTACTTTCGGGGGGGGGATGGCTACACCTTC. This sequence encodes CASSYFRGGDGYTF. The J gene is TRBJ1-2, the V gene TRBV6-5; D is perhaps TRBD1 (5 bases). CDR1 and CDR2 (germline): MNHEY, SVGAGI. The CDR3 sequence is 14 residues long. The V and J ends lost 1 base and 6 bases respectively, with 12 bases between them.

This clone was observed a few times. J is TRBJ2-3 and V is TRBV5-1, with D possibly TRBD1 on 6 matching bases. Germline V gene sequence: CDR1 SGHRS, CDR2 YFSETQ. Trimming took 4 bases from V and 4 from J, leaving 10 bases between them. The CDR3 is made up of 13 amino acids. DNA for the CDR3: TGCGCCAGCAGCCGGGACACCGCAGATACGCAGTATTTT. It translates to CASSRDTADTQYF.

In nucleotides, the CDR3 is TGTGCCAGCAGCAATCTAGAGGGAGGTGGGGCCAACGTCCTGACTTTC. The encoded protein is CASSNLEGGGANVLTF. The chain is built from TRBV7-8 and TRBJ2-6; possibly TRBD2 for D (6 bases). CDR1 and CDR2 from the germline V gene are SGHVS and FQNEAQ. The V and J ends lost 5 bases and 3 bases respectively, with 14 bases between them. This CDR3 spans 16 amino acids.

The rearrangement uses TRBV28 and TRBJ2-7, with 9 bases aligning to TRBD1. The trim removed 8 bases at V and 0 bases at J, leaving 5 bases unmatched. Germline CDR1 is MDHEN and CDR2 is SYDVKM. The CDR3 extends over 14 amino acids. CDR3 in DNA: TGTGCCAGCGGGGGACAGGGAAGCTCCTACGAGCAGTACTTC. It specifies CASGGQGSSYEQYF.

V is TRBV5-1 and J is TRBJ2-1; TRBD2 is a possible D gene (5 bases). In germline, CDR1 is SGHRS, CDR2 YFSETQ. With 7 bases removed from V and 4 bases from J, the gap between germline ends came to 18 bases. The CDR3 spans 15 residues. CDR3 amino acids: CASREPGSVYNEQFF. The CDR3 coding sequence is TGCGCCAGCCGAGAGCCGGGGTCAGTATACAATGAGCAGTTCTTC.

This chain links TRBV28 with TRBJ1-1; 8 bases agree with TRBD1. Germline CDR1 is MDHEN and CDR2 is SYDVKM. The CDR3 covers 13 residues. V was clipped by 2 bases and J by 8 bases; unmatched bases: 4. The CDR3 nucleotides are TGTGCCAGCAGTTTACCCGGACAGGGCGAAGCTTTCTTT. Amino acid sequence: CASSLPGQGEAFF.

The chain uses TRBV18 and TRBJ2-1; 7 bases map to TRBD1. Germline CDR1 KGHSH, CDR2 LQKENI. The CDR3 contains 14 residues. The V gene end was trimmed by 8 bases and the J gene end by 8 bases; junction bases not matched to a gene: 12. The CDR3 region has the DNA TGTGCCAGCCACGACCGAGACAGGGTCCATGAGCAGTTCTTC. This codes for CASHDRDRVHEQFF.